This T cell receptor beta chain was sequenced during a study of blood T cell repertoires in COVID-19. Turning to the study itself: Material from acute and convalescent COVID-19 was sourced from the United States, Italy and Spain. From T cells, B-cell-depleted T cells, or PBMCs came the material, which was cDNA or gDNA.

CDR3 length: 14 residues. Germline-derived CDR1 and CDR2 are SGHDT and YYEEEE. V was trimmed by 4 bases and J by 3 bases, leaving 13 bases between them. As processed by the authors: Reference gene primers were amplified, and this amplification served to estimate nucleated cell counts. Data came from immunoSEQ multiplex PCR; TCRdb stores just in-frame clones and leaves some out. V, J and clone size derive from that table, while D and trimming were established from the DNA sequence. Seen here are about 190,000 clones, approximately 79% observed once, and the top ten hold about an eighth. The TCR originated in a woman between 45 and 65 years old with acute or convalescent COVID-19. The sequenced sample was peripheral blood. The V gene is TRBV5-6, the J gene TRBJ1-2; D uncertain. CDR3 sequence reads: CASSGNRVYYGYTF. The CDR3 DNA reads TGTGCCAGCAGCGGAAACCGGGTTTACTATGGCTACACCTTC.